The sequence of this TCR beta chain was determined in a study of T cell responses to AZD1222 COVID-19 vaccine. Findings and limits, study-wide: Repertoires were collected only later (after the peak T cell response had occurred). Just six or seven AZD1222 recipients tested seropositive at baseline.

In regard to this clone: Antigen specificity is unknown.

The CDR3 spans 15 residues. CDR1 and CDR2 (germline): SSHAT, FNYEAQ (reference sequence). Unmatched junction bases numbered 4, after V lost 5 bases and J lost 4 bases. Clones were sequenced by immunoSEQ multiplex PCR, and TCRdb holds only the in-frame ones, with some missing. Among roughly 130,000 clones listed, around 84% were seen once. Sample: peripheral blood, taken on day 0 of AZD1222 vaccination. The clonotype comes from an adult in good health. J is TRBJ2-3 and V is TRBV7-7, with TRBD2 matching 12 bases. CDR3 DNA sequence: TGTGCCAGCAGCCCGACTAGCGGGGGCCCAGATACGCAGTATTTT. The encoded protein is CASSPTSGGPDTQYF.